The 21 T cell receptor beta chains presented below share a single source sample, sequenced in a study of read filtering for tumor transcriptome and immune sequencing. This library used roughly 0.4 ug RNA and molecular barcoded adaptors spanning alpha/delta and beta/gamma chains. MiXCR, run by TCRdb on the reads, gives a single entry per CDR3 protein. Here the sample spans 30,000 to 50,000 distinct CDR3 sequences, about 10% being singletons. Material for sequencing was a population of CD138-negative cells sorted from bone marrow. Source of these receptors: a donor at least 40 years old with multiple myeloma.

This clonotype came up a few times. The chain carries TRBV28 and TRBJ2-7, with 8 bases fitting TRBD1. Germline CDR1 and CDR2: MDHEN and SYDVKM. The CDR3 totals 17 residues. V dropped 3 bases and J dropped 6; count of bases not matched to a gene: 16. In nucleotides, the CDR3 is TGTGCCAGCAGTTTGACCGGGACAGGCTTTTCGACTGCCGAGCAGTACTTC. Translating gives CASSLTGTGFSTAEQYF.

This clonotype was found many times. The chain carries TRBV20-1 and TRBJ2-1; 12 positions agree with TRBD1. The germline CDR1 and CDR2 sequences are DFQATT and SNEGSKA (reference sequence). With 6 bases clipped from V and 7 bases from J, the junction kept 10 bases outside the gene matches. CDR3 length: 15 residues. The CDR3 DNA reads TGCAGTGCCCTCCCGGGACAGGGGGCCGTTAATGAGCAGTTCTTC. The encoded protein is CSALPGQGAVNEQFF.

The CDR3 loop reads CASSTRTGTNEKLFF. The CDR3 bases are TGTGCCAGCAGCACCAGGACGGGAACTAATGAAAAACTGTTTTTT. V gene TRBV5-5 combines with J gene TRBJ1-4; D is unclear. Deletions cut 4 bases from V and 1 base from J, with 11 bases between. This CDR3 is built from 15 residues. In germline, CDR1 is SGHKS, CDR2 YYEKEE (reference sequence).

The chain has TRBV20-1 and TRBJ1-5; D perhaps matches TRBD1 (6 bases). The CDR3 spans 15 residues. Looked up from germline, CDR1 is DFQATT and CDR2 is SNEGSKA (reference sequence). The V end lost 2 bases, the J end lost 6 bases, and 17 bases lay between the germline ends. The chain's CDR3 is CSARSPYRAVQPQHF. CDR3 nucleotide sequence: TGCAGTGCTAGATCTCCCTACAGGGCGGTTCAGCCCCAGCATTTT.

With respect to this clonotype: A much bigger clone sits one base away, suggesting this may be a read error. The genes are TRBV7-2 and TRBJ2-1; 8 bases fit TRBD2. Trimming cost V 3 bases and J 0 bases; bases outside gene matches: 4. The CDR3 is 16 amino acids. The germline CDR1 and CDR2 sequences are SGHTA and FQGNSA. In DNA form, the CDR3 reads TGTGCCAGCAGCTTGCCGGGGGGGAACTCCTACAATGAGCAGTTCTTC. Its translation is CASSLPGGNSYNEQFF.

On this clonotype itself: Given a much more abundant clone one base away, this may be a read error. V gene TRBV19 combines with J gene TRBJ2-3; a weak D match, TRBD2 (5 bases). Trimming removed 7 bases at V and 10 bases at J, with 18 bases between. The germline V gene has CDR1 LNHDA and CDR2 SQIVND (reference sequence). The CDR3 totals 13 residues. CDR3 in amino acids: CASKDGERDSQYF. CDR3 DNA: TGTGCCAGTAAGGACGGGGAGAGGGATTCGCAGTATTTT. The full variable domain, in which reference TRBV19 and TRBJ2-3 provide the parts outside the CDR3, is DGGITQSPKYLFRKEGQNVTLSCEQNLNHDAMYWYRQDPGQGLRLIYYSQIVNDFQKGDIAEGYSVSREKKESFPLTVTSAQKNPTAFYLCASKDGERDSQYFGPGTRLTVL.

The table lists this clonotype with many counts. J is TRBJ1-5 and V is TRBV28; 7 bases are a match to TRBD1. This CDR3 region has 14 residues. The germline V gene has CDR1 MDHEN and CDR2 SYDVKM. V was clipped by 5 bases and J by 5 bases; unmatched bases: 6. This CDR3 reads CASSPGTVDQPQHF. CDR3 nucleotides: TGTGCCAGCAGTCCAGGGACAGTCGATCAGCCCCAGCATTTT.

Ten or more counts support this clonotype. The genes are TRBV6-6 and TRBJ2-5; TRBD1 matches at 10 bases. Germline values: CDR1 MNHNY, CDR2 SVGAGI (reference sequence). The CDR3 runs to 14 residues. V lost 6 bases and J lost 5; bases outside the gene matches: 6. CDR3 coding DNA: TGTGCCAGCAGGACTTCGACAGGGGGCGAGACCCAGTACTTC. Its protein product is CASRTSTGGETQYF.

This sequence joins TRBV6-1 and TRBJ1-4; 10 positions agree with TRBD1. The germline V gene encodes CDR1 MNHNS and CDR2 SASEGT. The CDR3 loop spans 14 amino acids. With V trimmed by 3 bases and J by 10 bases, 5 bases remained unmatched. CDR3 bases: TGTGCCAGCAGTGAGAGAGGACAGGGGGGAAAACTGTTTTTT. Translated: CASSERGQGGKLFF.

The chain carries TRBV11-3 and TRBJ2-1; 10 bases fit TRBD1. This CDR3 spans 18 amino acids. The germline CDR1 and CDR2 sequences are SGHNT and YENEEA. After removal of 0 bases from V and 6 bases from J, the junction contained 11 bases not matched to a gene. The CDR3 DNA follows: TGTGCCAGCAGCTTAGATCTCACCGGGACAGGGGAGATCAATGAGCAGTTCTTC. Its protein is CASSLDLTGTGEINEQFF.

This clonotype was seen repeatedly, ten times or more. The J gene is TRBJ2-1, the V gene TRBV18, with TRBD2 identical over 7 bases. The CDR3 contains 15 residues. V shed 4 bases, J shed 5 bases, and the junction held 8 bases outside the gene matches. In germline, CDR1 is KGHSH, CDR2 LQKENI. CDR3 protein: CASSLLAARDNEQFF. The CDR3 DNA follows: TGTGCCAGCTCACTTCTAGCGGCGAGGGACAATGAGCAGTTCTTC.

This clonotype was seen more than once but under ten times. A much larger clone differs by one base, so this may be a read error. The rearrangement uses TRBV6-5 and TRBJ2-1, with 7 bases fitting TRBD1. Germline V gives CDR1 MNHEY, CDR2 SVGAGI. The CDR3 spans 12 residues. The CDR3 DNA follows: TGTGCCAGCAGGAACAGGGGAAATGGGCAGTTCTTC. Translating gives CASRNRGNGQFF.

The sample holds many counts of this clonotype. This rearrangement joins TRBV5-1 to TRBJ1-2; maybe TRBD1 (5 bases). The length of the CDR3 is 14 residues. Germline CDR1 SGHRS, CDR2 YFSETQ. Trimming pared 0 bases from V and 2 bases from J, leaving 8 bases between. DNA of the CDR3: TGCGCCAGCAGCTTGGGGGACCGAAACTATGGCTACACCTTC. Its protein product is CASSLGDRNYGYTF.

The CDR3 sequence: CASTEEGLGNTEAFF. CDR3 coding DNA: TGTGCCAGCACCGAGGAGGGGCTGGGGAACACTGAAGCTTTCTTT. The rearrangement links TRBV6-5 to TRBJ1-1, with D maybe TRBD1 (5 bases). Trimming took off 7 bases at V and 1 base at J, with 16 bases between the two ends. The germline V gene has CDR1 MNHEY and CDR2 SVGAGI. The CDR3 loop spans 15 amino acids.

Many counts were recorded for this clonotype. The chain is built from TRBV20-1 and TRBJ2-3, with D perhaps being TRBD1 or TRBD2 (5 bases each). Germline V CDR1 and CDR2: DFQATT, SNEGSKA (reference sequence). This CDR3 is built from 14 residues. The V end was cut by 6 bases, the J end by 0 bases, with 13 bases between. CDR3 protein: CSAPGTISTDTQYF. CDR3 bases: TGCAGTGCCCCAGGGACGATTAGCACAGATACGCAGTATTTT.

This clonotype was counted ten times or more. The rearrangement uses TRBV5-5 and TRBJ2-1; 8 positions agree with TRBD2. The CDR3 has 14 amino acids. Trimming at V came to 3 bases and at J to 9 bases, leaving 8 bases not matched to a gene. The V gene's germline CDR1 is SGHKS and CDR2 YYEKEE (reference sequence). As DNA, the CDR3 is TGTGCCAGCAGCTCGGGGGGGCCTTTAGGTGAGCAGTTCTTC. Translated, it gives CASSSGGPLGEQFF.

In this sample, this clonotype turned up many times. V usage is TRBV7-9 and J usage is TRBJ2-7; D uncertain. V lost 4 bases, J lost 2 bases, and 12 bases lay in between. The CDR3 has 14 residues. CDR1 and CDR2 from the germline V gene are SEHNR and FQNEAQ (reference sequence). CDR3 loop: CASSSGILAYEQYF. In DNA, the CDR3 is TGTGCCAGCAGCTCGGGTATATTGGCCTACGAGCAGTACTTC.

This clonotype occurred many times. The CDR3: CASSFSGAGNTIYF. The DNA for the CDR3 is TGTGCCAGCAGTTTTTCGGGTGCTGGAAACACCATATATTTT. The V gene is TRBV12-3 or TRBV12-4, the J gene TRBJ1-3; D unclear. This CDR3 is 14 amino acids long. The V end was cut by 3 bases, the J end by 2 bases, with 8 bases between.

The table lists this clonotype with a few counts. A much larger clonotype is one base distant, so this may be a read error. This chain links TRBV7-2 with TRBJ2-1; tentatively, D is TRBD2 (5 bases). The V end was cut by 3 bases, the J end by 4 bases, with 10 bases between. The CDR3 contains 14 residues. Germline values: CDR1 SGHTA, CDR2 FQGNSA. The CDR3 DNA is TGTGCCAGCAGCTTCCCGAGGGCGTACAATGAGCAGTTCTTC. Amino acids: CASSFPRAYNEQFF.

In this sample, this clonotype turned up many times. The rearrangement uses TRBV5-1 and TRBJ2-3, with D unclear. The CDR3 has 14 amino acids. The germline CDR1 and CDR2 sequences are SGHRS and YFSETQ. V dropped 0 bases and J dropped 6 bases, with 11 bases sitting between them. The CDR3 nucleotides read TGCGCCAGCAGCTTGGTGGGTTCTCTGGATACGCAGTATTTT. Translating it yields CASSLVGSLDTQYF.

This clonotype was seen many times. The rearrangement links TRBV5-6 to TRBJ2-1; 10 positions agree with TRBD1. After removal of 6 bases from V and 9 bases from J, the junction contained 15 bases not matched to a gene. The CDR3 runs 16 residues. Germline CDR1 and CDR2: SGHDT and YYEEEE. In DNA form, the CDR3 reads TGTGCCAGCATCCCACGGTCCGGGACAGGGGCTAGTGAGCAGTTCTTC. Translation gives CASIPRSGTGASEQFF.